The 12 T cell receptor beta chains reported below all come from one sample, sequenced in a study of shared clonotypes between healthy human individuals. TCRdb keeps only in-frame clones here, not all; method: immunoSEQ multiplex PCR. The sample lists millions of clones, about 95% occurring once. The naive CD8 subset, CD45RO-negative cells positively selected for CCR7, excluded terminally differentiated effector memory CD45RA+ cells. The sequencing sample was made of naive CD8+ T cells sorted from blood. The origin of the receptors is a man between 18 and 29 years old in good health.

The chain has TRBV11-2 and TRBJ2-5; the D gene is possibly TRBD1 (6 bases). Between the trimmed V and J ends, which lost 6 bases and 3 bases, there was a span of 11 bases. The CDR3 contains 13 residues. CDR1 is SGHAT, CDR2 FQNNGV, per germline. The CDR3 sequence: CASRHRTEETQYF. CDR3 in DNA: TGTGCCAGCAGACACCGGACAGAAGAGACCCAGTACTTC. Full variable domain (remainder filled in from reference TRBV11-2 and TRBJ2-5): EAGVAQSPRYKIIEKRQSVAFWCNPISGHATLYWYQQILGQGPKLLIQFQNNGVVDDSQLPKDRFSAERLKGVDSTLKIQPAKLEDSAVYLCASRHRTEETQYFGPGTRLLVL.

Here the CDR3 DNA reads TGTGCCAGCAGTGAAGAAGTCGGCGTCTACGAGCAGTACTTC. Translated: CASSEEVGVYEQYF. The genes are TRBV25-1 and TRBJ2-7; no clear D. The CDR3 runs 14 residues. Looked up from germline, CDR1 is MGHDK and CDR2 is SYGVNS. V lost 2 bases and J lost 3, with 11 bases in between.

The chain carries TRBV27 and TRBJ2-1; 8 nucleotides agree with TRBD1. Germline CDR1 and CDR2: MNHEY and SMNVEV (reference sequence). The CDR3 contains 16 residues. Unmatched junction bases numbered 8, after V lost 4 bases and J lost 3 bases. CDR3 region: CASSSGQVGIYNEQFF. For the CDR3, the DNA is TGTGCCAGCAGTTCGGGACAGGTGGGCATCTACAATGAGCAGTTCTTC.

V is TRBV7-9 and J is TRBJ2-1; 11 bases fit TRBD2. This CDR3 contains 15 residues. Germline CDR1 SEHNR, CDR2 FQNEAQ (reference sequence). The trim removed 6 bases at V and 9 bases at J, leaving 10 bases unmatched. The CDR3 spells CASSSTSGSIFEQFF. CDR3 coding DNA: TGTGCCAGCAGTTCAACTAGCGGGAGTATATTTGAGCAGTTCTTC.

This clone was observed once. The gene calls are TRBV4-1 and TRBJ2-7; 7 nucleotides line up with TRBD2. Germline V gene sequence: CDR1 MGHRA, CDR2 YSYEKL. J was trimmed by 3 bases and V by 3 bases; bases with no gene match: 5. The CDR3 is made up of 14 amino acids. CDR3 sequence (DNA): TGCGCCAGCAGCCATAAGCGGGACCTCTACGAGCAGTACTTC. The encoded protein is CASSHKRDLYEQYF.

The chain is built from TRBV7-9 and TRBJ1-5; maybe TRBD1 (6 bases). Germline V gives CDR1 SEHNR, CDR2 FQNEAQ (reference sequence). Trimming stripped 6 bases from V and 9 bases from J, with 15 bases between. The CDR3 totals 13 residues. CDR3 nucleotides: TGTGCCAGCAGTGATCAGGGACATTGGCCCCAGCATTTT. Amino acids: CASSDQGHWPQHF.

The chain recombines TRBV7-9 with TRBJ2-5; 11 bases fit TRBD2. This CDR3 spans 15 amino acids. Trimming cost V 5 bases and J 5 bases; bases outside gene matches: 7. CDR1 is SEHNR, CDR2 FQNEAQ, per germline (reference sequence). The CDR3 is CASSPLAGGGETQYF. In nucleotides, the CDR3 is TGTGCCAGCAGCCCCCTAGCGGGGGGAGGGGAGACCCAGTACTTC.

The chain employs TRBV7-3 and TRBJ2-7, with 7 bases identical to TRBD1. The germline V gene encodes CDR1 SGHTA and CDR2 FQGTGA. The length of the CDR3 is 14 residues. J was trimmed by 6 bases and V by 5 bases; bases with no gene match: 10. The CDR3 is CASSPGGERVEQYF. For the CDR3, the DNA is TGTGCCAGCAGCCCAGGGGGAGAGAGAGTCGAGCAGTACTTC. Together with reference TRBV7-3 and TRBJ2-7, the CDR3 gives the full variable domain: GAGVSQTPSNKVTEKGKYVELRCDPISGHTALYWYRQSLGQGPEFLIYFQGTGAADDSGLPNDRFFAVRPEGSVSTLKIQRTERGDSAVYLCASSPGGERVEQYFGPGTRLTVT.

V is TRBV14 and J is TRBJ2-3; D call uncertain. Germline CDR1 reads SGHDN; CDR2 reads FVKESK. Trimming left V 4 bases short and J 2 bases short, with 7 bases between. CDR3 length equals 13 residues. The DNA for the CDR3 is TGTGCCAGCAGCCCCTTCTACACAGATACGCAGTATTTT. Its protein is CASSPFYTDTQYF. Full variable domain (outside the CDR3, taken from reference TRBV14 and TRBJ2-3): EAGVTQFPSHSVIEKGQTVTLRCDPISGHDNLYWYRRVMGKEIKFLLHFVKESKQDESGMPNNRFLAERTGGTYSTLKVQPAELEDSGVYFCASSPFYTDTQYFGPGTRLTVL.

The genes are TRBV29-1 and TRBJ1-2; 8 bases align to TRBD1. J lost 8 bases, V lost 6 bases, and 11 bases had no gene match. Germline V gene data show CDR1 as SQVTM and CDR2 as ANQGSEA. This CDR3 contains 13 residues. The CDR3 region is CSVLDRVDGGYTF. The CDR3 nucleotides read TGCAGCGTCCTGGACAGGGTAGACGGAGGCTACACCTTC.

J is TRBJ1-6 and V is TRBV6-1; no definite D call. The CDR3 is 15 amino acids. Germline CDR1 and CDR2: MNHNS and SASEGT. The germline V and J ends were trimmed by 1 base and 8 bases, with 12 bases remaining between them. The CDR3 nucleotides are TGTGCCAGCAGTGAAGGCAGATTGCTAGATTCACCCCTCCACTTT. Its translation: CASSEGRLLDSPLHF.

The genes are TRBV9 and TRBJ1-1; possibly TRBD1 for D (5 bases). V shed 0 bases and J shed 7 bases, with 13 bases lying between them. Per germline, CDR1 SGDLS and CDR2 YYNGEE. The CDR3 covers 14 residues. In DNA, the CDR3 is TGTGCCAGCAGCGTAGAGGAACAGGCCATTGAAGCTTTCTTT. It is translated as CASSVEEQAIEAFF. Full variable domain (missing parts from reference TRBV9 and TRBJ1-1): DSGVTQTPKHLITATGQRVTLRCSPRSGDLSVYWYQQSLDQGLQFLIQYYNGEERAKGNILERFSAQQFPDLHSELNLSSLELGDSALYFCASSVEEQAIEAFFGQGTRLTVV.